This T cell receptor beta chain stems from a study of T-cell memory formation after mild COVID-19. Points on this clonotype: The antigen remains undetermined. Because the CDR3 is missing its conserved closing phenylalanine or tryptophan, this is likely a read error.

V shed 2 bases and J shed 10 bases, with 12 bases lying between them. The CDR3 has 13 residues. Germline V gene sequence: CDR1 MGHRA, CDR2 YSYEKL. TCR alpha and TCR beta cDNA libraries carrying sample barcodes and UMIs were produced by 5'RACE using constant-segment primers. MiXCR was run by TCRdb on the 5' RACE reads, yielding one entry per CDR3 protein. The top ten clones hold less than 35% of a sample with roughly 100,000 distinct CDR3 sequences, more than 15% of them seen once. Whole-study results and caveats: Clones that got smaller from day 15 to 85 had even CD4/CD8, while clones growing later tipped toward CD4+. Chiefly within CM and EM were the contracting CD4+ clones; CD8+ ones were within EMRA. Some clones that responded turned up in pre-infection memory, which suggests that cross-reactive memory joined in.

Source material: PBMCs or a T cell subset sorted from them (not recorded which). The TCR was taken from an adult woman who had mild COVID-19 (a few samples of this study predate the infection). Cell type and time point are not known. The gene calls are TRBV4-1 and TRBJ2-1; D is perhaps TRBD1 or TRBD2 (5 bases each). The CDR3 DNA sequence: TGCGCCAGCAGCCAACGGGACGCACCAGAGCAGTTCTTA. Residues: CASSQRDAPEQFL.